In this sample, the clone carrying this TCR beta chain turned up a few times. The ends lost 10 bases at V and 12 bases at J; junction bases unmatched: 13. This CDR3 is built from 14 residues. Germline CDR1 reads MDHEN; CDR2 reads SYDVKM. Template material for amplifying TCR beta CDR3 regions consisted of RNA transcripts. RT-PCR in the first round (using the HTBI primer set) targeted the TCR CDR3. TCRdb redid the calling of the multiplex PCR reads with MiXCR, one entry per CDR3 protein. The sample holds some 270,000 distinct CDR3 sequences, about an eighth seen once. Uncontrolled infection, other autoimmune disease, pregnancy or lactation disqualified patients from enrolment. The diagnoses drew upon clinical symptoms, serum thyroxine and TRAb, thyroid ultrasound and orbital computed tomography. The data originate from a study of T cells in Graves' hyperthyroidism and ophthalmopathy. Study-wide background: Before any treatment, at initial diagnosis, peripheral blood was collected.

The V and J genes are TRBV28 and TRBJ2-1, with 12 bases lining up with TRBD2. The sequencing sample was made of blood. This TCR was recovered from a woman in her 30s with Graves' hyperthyroidism that later progressed to Graves' ophthalmopathy. This CDR3 is CATGTSGRWSAQFF. The DNA of the CDR3 is TGTGCCACCGGCACTAGCGGGAGGTGGTCCGCGCAGTTCTTC.